This T cell receptor (beta chain) was sequenced in a study of blood T cell repertoires in COVID-19 (dated by TCRdb to about 2020). Background for the entire study: Samples covering the acute and convalescent phases of COVID-19 were provided by collaborators in the United States, Italy and Spain. The prospective study material was composed of cDNA or gDNA derived from T cells, B-cell-depleted T cells, or PBMCs. Subjects who had been exposed to COVID-19, were actively infected with it, or had recovered from it provided the deeply sampled blood TCRbeta repertoires that made up the dataset. A freely available public database, intended as a resource for researchers studying the immune response to SARS-CoV-2, is where the repertoires were released. The sample metadata nearly always contained a de-identified subject ID, COVID-19 status, age in years and sex. Where available, HLA class I and class II types were taken from metadata supplied by the sample provider and were not determined by assay-based typing. Samples were obtained from the ongoing ImmuneRACE study (first 160 participants) and from about 1,300 subjects provided by 6 global collaborators.

Worth noting for this clone: The antigen it binds to is not known. Base qualities are missing; no much larger clone stands one base away.

TCRbeta CDR3 regions were amplified from genomic DNA by means of the immunoSEQ Assay, a bias-controlled multiplex PCR. The original pipeline was this. The number of nucleated cells in each sample was estimated by amplification of reference gene primers within the assay. Sequence reads were collapsed and filtered to measure the absolute abundance of every unique TCRbeta CDR3 rearrangement. For each sample, productive Simpson clonality was calculated as the square root of Simpson's diversity index over productive rearrangements. Sourced from immuneACCESS, this table was stored by TCRdb with only in-frame sequences that have V and J called. A share of the clones is absent; for the studies checked, an unresolved V gene accounts for under half, and the remainder has no known explanation. For V, J and clone size, that table is used; D and trimming come from the DNA. Recorded for this sample are some 150,000 clones; 70% to 90% of them occurred a single time. The ten largest clonotypes hold about 2.4% of the sample.

Points the paper makes about the study in general: The quantity of clinical and demographic metadata differed by source and by participant and was supplied without curation.

Each collaborating institution followed its own protocols to collect whole blood in K2EDTA tubes. Collaborator samples were shipped for TCRbeta analysis as frozen whole blood, isolated PBMCs, or DNA extracted from either sample type. Inclusive of the bounding cysteine and phenylalanine, the CDR3 is 14 residues long. Only CDR3 DNA is held: 42 bases, read in frame from base 1. CDR1 and CDR2 were assigned from the germline V gene as SNHLY and FYNNEI. V trim: 5 bases; J trim: 4 bases; unmatched bases: 5. The sample taken for sequencing was peripheral blood. This receptor was identified in a woman in her seventies with acute or convalescent COVID-19. The V and J segments used are TRBV2 and TRBJ1-2; a stretch of 9 junction bases matches TRBD1. The nucleotides are TGTGCCAGCAGTTTAACAGGGGGCCCCTATGGCTACACCTTC. It codes for CASSLTGGPYGYTF. The CDR3, completed at both ends by the reference TRBV2 and TRBJ1-2 genes, gives the full variable domain EPEVTQTPSHQVTQMGQEVILRCVPISNHLYFYWYRQILGQKVEFLVSFYNNEISEKSEIFDDQFSVERPDGSNFTLKIRSTKLEDSAMYFCASSLTGGPYGYTFGSGTRLTVV.